Listed here are 14 T cell receptor beta chains from one sample, sequenced in a study of CD8 T cells in ankylosing spondylitis. TCRdb reprocessed the 5' RACE reads with MiXCR, giving one entry per CDR3 protein. The sample lists roughly 250,000 distinct CDR3 sequences; 8% to 11% were seen once. Sample: blood, either unsorted or a sorted T cell fraction (not recorded which). These receptors all come from a male donor with ankylosing spondylitis or in good health (not recorded which).

The table lists this clonotype with many counts. The V and J genes are TRBV30 and TRBJ1-6; D might be TRBD1 (6 bases). Trimming stripped 5 bases from V and 0 bases from J, with 17 bases between. Germline CDR1 GTSNPN, CDR2 SVGIG (reference sequence). The length of the CDR3 is 17 residues. The CDR3 region is CAWGADSSSSYNSPLHF. In nucleotides, the CDR3 is TGTGCCTGGGGGGCGGACAGTTCGAGCTCCTATAATTCACCCCTCCACTTT.

This clonotype was recorded many times. The rearrangement links TRBV4-2 to TRBJ1-4; perhaps TRBD1 as D (5 bases). This CDR3 is built from 13 residues. V gave up 4 bases and J gave up 7 bases, with 10 bases separating them. Germline lookup yields CDR1 LGHNA and CDR2 YNFKEQ. CDR3 sequence reads: CASSRGRSEKLFF. The CDR3 coding sequence is TGTGCCAGCAGCCGGGGCCGAAGTGAAAAACTGTTTTTT.

This clonotype occurred many times. The chain recombines TRBV21-1 with TRBJ1-5. TRBV21-1 is given as a pseudogene. The CDR3 has 12 residues. The CDR3 DNA is TGTGCCAGCAGCCAGGATTGGCAGCCCCAGCATTTT. This sequence encodes CASSQDWQPQHF.

This clonotype was counted many times. The chain carries TRBV20-1 and TRBJ1-5; 7 bases map to TRBD1. V was clipped by 0 bases and J by 0 bases; unmatched bases: 11. The V gene's germline CDR1 is DFQATT and CDR2 SNEGSKA (reference sequence). The CDR3 runs to 18 residues. The CDR3 loop reads CSARDRQGGGYSNQPQHF. As DNA, the CDR3 is TGCAGTGCTAGAGATCGCCAGGGGGGGGGCTATAGCAATCAGCCCCAGCATTTT.

The V call is TRBV11-3, the J call TRBJ1-1, with D unresolved. Trimming removed 5 bases from V and 1 base from J, with 8 bases in between. This CDR3 is built from 13 residues. CDR1 is SGHNT, CDR2 YENEEA, per germline. CDR3 protein: CASSTDANTEAFF. CDR3 coding DNA: TGTGCCAGCAGCACGGACGCGAACACTGAAGCTTTCTTT.

This clonotype was counted at least ten times. The chain employs TRBV6-1 and TRBJ2-7, with no clear D. Trimming removed 1 base from V and 3 bases from J, with 13 bases in between. Germline assignment: CDR1 MNHNS and CDR2 SASEGT. The CDR3 length is 15 residues. In nucleotides, the CDR3 is TGTGCCAGCAGTGAAGGCCCAGCTGCCTTCTACGAGCAGTACTTC. Protein: CASSEGPAAFYEQYF.

On this clonotype: A much more abundant neighbour one base away suggests this may be a read error. The chain joins TRBV20-1 to TRBJ2-3; D not resolved. This CDR3 has 14 amino acids. From germline, CDR1 is DFQATT and CDR2 SNEGSKA (reference sequence). V shed 6 bases and J shed 1 base, with 14 bases lying between them. CDR3 sequence (DNA): TGCAGTGCCATTAGGAGCAGCGGCACAGATACGCAGTATTTT. It codes for CSAIRSSGTDTQYF.

This clonotype has ten or more counts. V and J are TRBV12-3 or TRBV12-4 and TRBJ1-4; 7 nucleotides line up with TRBD1. CDR3 length equals 14 residues. V dropped 4 bases and J dropped 2; count of bases not matched to a gene: 1. The CDR3 DNA follows: TGTGCCAGCAGTTCGGGACAGACTAATGAAAAACTGTTTTTT. The encoded protein is CASSSGQTNEKLFF.

This clonotype came up many times. The chain couples TRBV5-1 to TRBJ2-3, with TRBD1 matching over 8 bases. Germline-derived CDR1 and CDR2 are SGHRS and YFSETQ. The CDR3 has 15 amino acids. Trimming at V came to 0 bases and at J to 2 bases, leaving 2 bases not matched to a gene. CDR3 loop: CASSLEQGATDTQYF. CDR3 nucleotides: TGCGCCAGCAGCTTGGAGCAGGGGGCCACAGATACGCAGTATTTT.

This clonotype was seen ten or more times. J is TRBJ2-5 and V is TRBV5-1; D is undetermined. The germline V and J ends were trimmed by 1 base and 5 bases, with 9 bases remaining between them. This CDR3 is 13 amino acids long. From germline, CDR1 is SGHRS and CDR2 YFSETQ. The CDR3 sequence: CASSLTGPETQYF. CDR3 DNA sequence: TGCGCCAGCAGCTTGACCGGACCCGAGACCCAGTACTTC.

This clonotype was seen ten or more times. J is TRBJ1-2 and V is TRBV12-3 or TRBV12-4; D gene ambiguous. The CDR3 length is 12 residues. The V and J ends lost 6 bases and 8 bases respectively, with 13 bases between them. As DNA, the CDR3 is TGTGCCAGCAGCCTCCCCTCGGGGGGCTACACCTTC. This codes for CASSLPSGGYTF.

Many counts were recorded for this clonotype. The chain joins TRBV5-1 to TRBJ2-3; TRBD1 agrees at 7 bases. The V gene end was trimmed by 2 bases and the J gene end by 1 base; junction bases not matched to a gene: 4. This CDR3 contains 15 residues. Germline-derived CDR1 and CDR2 are SGHRS and YFSETQ. CDR3 loop: CASSFGGQRTDTQYF. CDR3 nucleotide sequence: TGCGCCAGCAGCTTTGGGGGACAGCGCACAGATACGCAGTATTTT.

This clonotype was counted many times. The chain employs TRBV10-3 and TRBJ2-3, with 8 bases aligning to TRBD2. Germline lookup yields CDR1 ENHRY and CDR2 SYGVKD. The CDR3 runs to 14 residues. V was clipped by 6 bases and J by 2 bases; unmatched bases: 4. CDR3 residues: CAIRRGADTDTQYF. CDR3 DNA: TGTGCCATCAGGCGGGGGGCCGACACAGATACGCAGTATTTT.

The sample holds many counts of this clonotype. V gene TRBV20-1 combines with J gene TRBJ1-4; 7 bases match TRBD1. This CDR3 comprises 16 residues. In germline, CDR1 is DFQATT, CDR2 SNEGSKA (reference sequence). V was clipped by 1 base and J by 0 bases; unmatched bases: 5. CDR3 loop: CSARAGQAPTNEKLFF. The CDR3 region has the DNA TGCAGTGCTAGAGCCGGACAGGCCCCAACTAATGAAAAACTGTTTTTT.